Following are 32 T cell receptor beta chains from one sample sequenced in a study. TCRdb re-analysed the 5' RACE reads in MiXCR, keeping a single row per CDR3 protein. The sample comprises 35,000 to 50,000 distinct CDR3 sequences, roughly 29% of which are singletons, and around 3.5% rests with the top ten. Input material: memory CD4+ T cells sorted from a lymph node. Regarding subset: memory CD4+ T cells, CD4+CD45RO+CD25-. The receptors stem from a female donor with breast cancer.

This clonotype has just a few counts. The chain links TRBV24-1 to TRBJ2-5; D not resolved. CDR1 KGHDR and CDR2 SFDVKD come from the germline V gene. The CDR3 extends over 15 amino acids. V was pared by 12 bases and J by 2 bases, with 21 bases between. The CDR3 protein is CASAEGTALQETQYF. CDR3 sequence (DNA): TGTGCCTCCGCCGAAGGTACAGCCTTACAAGAGACCCAGTACTTC.

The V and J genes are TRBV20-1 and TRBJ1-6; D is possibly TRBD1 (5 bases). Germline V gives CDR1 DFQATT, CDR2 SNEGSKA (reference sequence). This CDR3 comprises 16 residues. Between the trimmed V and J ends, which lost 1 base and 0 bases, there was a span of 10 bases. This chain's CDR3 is CSARVPGSSYNSPLHF. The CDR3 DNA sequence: TGCAGTGCTAGAGTCCCAGGGAGCTCCTATAATTCACCCCTCCACTTT.

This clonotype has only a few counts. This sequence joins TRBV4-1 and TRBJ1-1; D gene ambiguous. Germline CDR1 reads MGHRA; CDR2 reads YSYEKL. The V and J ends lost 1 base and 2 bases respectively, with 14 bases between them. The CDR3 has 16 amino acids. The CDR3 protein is CASSQVIVSSNTEAFF. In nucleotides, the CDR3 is TGCGCCAGCAGCCAAGTTATCGTTTCATCAAACACTGAAGCTTTCTTT.

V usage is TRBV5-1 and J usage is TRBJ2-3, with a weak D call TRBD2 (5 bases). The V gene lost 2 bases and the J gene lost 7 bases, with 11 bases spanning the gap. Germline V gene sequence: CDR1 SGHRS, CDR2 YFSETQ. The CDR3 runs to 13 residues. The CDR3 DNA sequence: TGCGCCAGCAGCTTTCAGCCGGGATATACGCAGTATTTT. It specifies CASSFQPGYTQYF.

The CDR3 coding sequence is TGTGCCAGCAGCTTTGGGACTAGCGGGGCCTACGAGCAGTACTTC. This encodes CASSFGTSGAYEQYF. The chain uses TRBV7-3 and TRBJ2-7, with 13 bases lining up with TRBD2. The V gene end was trimmed by 3 bases and the J gene end by 2 bases; junction bases not matched to a gene: 1. CDR1 and CDR2 from the germline V gene are SGHTA and FQGTGA. The CDR3 totals 15 residues.

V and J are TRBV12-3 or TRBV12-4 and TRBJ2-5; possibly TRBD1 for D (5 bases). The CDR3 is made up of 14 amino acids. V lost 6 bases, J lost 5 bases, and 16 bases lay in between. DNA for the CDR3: TGTGCCAGCAGCAGCGTGGGGCCCGGGGAGACCCAGTACTTC. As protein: CASSSVGPGETQYF.

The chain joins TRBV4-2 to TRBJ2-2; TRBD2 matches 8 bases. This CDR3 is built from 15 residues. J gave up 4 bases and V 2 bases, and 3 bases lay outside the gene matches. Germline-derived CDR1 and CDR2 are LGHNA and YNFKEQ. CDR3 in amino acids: CASSQRAGGTGELFF. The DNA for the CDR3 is TGTGCCAGCAGCCAAAGGGCGGGAGGCACCGGGGAGCTGTTTTTT.

This chain's CDR3 is CASSPDRGRDEQYF. CDR3 nucleotides: TGTGCCAGCAGCCCGGACAGGGGGCGAGACGAGCAGTACTTC. The chain uses TRBV7-9 and TRBJ2-7, with 11 bases lining up with TRBD1. V dropped 5 bases and J dropped 5; count of bases not matched to a gene: 5. The CDR3 is 14 residues long. Looked up from germline, CDR1 is SEHNR and CDR2 is FQNEAQ (reference sequence). Variable domain in full (rest from reference TRBV7-9 and TRBJ2-7): DTGVSQNPRHKITKRGQNVTFRCDPISEHNRLYWYRQTLGQGPEFLTYFQNEAQLEKSRLLSDRFSAERPKGSFSTLEIQRTEQGDSAMYLCASSPDRGRDEQYFGPGTRLTVT.

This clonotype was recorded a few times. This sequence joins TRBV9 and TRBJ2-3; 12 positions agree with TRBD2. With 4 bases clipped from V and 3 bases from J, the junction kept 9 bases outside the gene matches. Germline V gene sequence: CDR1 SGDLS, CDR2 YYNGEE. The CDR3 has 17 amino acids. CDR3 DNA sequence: TGTGCCAGCAGCCCCAAAACTAGCGGGGGGTTGACAGATACGCAGTATTTT. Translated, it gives CASSPKTSGGLTDTQYF.

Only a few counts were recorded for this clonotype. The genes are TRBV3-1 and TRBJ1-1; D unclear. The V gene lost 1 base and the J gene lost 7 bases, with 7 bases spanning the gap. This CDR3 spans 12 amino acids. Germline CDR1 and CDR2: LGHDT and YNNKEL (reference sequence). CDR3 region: CASSQGELEAFF. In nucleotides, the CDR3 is TGTGCCAGCAGCCAAGGAGAGCTTGAAGCTTTCTTT.

CDR3 amino acids: CASSPRRTGEAFF. CDR3 bases: TGTGCCAGCAGCCCCCGCCGGACGGGTGAAGCTTTCTTT. This chain uses TRBV28 with TRBJ1-1; D gene ambiguous. The length of the CDR3 is 13 residues. With 6 bases removed from V and 7 bases from J, the gap between germline ends came to 15 bases. CDR1 MDHEN and CDR2 SYDVKM come from the germline V gene.

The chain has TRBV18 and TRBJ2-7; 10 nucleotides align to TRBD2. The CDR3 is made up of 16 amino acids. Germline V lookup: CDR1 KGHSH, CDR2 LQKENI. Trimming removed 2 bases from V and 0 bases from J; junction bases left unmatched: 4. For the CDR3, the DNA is TGTGCCAGCTCACCATCGTCTAGCGGGAGCTCCTACGAGCAGTACTTC. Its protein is CASSPSSSGSSYEQYF. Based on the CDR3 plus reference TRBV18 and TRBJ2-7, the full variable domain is NAGVMQNPRHLVRRRGQEARLRCSPMKGHSHVYWYRQLPEEGLKFMVYLQKENIIDESGMPKERFSAEFPKEGPSILRIQQVVRGDSAAYFCASSPSSSGSSYEQYFGPGTRLTVT.

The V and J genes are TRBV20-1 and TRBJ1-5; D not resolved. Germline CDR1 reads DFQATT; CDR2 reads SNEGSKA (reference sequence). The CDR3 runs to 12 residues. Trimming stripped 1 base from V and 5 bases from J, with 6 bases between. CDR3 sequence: CSARVTDQPQHF. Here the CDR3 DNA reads TGCAGTGCTAGAGTTACAGATCAGCCCCAGCATTTT.

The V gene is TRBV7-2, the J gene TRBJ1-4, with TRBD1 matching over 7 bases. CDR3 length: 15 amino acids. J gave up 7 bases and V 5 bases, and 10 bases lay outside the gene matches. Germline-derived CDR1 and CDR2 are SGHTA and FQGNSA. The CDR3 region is CASSPTDRVGEKLFF. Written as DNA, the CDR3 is TGTGCCAGCAGCCCAACCGACAGGGTGGGTGAAAAACTGTTTTTT.

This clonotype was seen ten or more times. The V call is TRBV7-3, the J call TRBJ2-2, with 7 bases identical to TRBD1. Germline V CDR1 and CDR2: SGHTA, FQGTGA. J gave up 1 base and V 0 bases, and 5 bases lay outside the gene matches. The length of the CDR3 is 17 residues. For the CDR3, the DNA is TGTGCCAGCAGCTTAACGGGCCAGGGGGTGAACACCGGGGAGCTGTTTTTT. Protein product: CASSLTGQGVNTGELFF.

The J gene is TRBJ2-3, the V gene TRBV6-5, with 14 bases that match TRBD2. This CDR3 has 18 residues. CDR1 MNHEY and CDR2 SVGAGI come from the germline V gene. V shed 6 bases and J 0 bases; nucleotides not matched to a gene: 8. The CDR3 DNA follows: TGTGCCAGCAGCCCTCGGACTAGCGGGAGGCGGAGCACAGATACGCAGTATTTT. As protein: CASSPRTSGRRSTDTQYF.

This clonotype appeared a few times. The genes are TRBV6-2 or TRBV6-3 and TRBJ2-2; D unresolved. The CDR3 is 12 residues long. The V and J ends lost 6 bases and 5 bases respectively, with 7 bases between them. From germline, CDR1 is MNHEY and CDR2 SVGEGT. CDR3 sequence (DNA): TGTGCCAGCAGCCCCCTGACCGGGGAGCTGTTTTTT. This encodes CASSPLTGELFF.

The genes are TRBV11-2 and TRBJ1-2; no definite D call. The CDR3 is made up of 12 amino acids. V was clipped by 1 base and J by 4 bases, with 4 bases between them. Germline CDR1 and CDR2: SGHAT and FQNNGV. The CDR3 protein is CASSLGPYGYTF. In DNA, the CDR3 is TGTGCCAGCAGCTTAGGACCCTATGGCTACACCTTC.

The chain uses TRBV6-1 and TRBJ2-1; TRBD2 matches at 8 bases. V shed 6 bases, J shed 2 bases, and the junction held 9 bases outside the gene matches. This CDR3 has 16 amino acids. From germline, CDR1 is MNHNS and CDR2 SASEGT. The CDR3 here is CASRVESGGTYNEQFF. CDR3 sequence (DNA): TGTGCCAGCAGAGTAGAGAGCGGGGGAACCTACAATGAGCAGTTCTTC.

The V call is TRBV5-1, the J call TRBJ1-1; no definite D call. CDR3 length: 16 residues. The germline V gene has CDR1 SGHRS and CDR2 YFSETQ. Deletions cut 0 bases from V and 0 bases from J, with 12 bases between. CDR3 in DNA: TGCGCCAGCAGCTTGGGTGTCGGATCCATGAACACTGAAGCTTTCTTT. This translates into CASSLGVGSMNTEAFF.

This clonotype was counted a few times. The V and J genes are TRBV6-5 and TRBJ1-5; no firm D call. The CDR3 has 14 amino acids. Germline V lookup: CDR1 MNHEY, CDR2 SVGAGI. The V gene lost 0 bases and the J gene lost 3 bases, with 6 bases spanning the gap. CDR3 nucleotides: TGTGCCAGCAGTTACTCCCGGTACAATCAGCCCCAGCATTTT. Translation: CASSYSRYNQPQHF.

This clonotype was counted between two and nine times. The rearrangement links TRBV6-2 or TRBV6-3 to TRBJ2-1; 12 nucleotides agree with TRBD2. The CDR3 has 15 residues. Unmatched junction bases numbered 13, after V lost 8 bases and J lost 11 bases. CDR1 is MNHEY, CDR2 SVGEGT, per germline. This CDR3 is CASHRASGRVNKQFF. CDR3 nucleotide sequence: TGTGCCAGCCACAGGGCTAGCGGGAGGGTAAATAAGCAGTTCTTC.

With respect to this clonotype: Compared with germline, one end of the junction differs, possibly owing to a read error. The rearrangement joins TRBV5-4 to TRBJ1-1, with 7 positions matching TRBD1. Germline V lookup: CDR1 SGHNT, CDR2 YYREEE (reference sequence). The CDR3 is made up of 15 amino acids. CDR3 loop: CAGSPRQGMNTEAFF. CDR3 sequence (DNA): TGTGCCGGCAGCCCCAGACAGGGAATGAACACTGAAGCTTTCTTT.

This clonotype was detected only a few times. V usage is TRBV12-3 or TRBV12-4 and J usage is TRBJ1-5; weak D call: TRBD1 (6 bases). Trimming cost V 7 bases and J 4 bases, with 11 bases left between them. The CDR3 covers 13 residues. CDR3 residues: CASTGRGNQPQHF. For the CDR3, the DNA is TGTGCCAGCACCGGGAGGGGGAATCAGCCCCAGCATTTT.

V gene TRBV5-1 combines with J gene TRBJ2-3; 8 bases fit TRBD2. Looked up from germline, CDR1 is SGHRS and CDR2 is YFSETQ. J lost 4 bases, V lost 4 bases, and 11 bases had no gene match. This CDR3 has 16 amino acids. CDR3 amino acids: CASSPTSGSTADTQYF. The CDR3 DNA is TGCGCCAGCAGCCCCACCAGCGGGAGTACGGCAGATACGCAGTATTTT.

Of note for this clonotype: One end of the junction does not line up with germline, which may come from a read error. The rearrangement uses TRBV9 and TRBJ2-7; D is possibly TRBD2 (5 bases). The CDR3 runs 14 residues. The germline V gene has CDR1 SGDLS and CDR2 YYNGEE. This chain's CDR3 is CDSSVGGREYEQYF. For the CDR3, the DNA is TGTGACAGCAGCGTAGGTGGAAGGGAGTACGAGCAGTACTTC.

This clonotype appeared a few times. The CDR3 DNA sequence: TGCGCCAGCAGCTTTACTAGTTTCGGAGAGACCCAGTACTTC. Its protein product is CASSFTSFGETQYF. The chain links TRBV5-1 to TRBJ2-5; D is perhaps TRBD2 (5 bases). This CDR3 is built from 14 residues. Trimming stripped 2 bases from V and 4 bases from J, with 12 bases between. The germline V gene encodes CDR1 SGHRS and CDR2 YFSETQ. The variable domain in full, completed from reference TRBV5-1 and TRBJ2-5, reads KAGVTQTPRYLIKTRGQQVTLSCSPISGHRSVSWYQQTPGQGLQFLFEYFSETQRNKGNFPGRFSGRQFSNSRSEMNVSTLELGDSALYLCASSFTSFGETQYFGPGTRLLVL.

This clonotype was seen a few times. Here the CDR3 DNA reads TGTGCCAGCAGCTTAGAAGGACAGGGGAGCGAGCAGTTCTTC. Its translation: CASSLEGQGSEQFF. V gene TRBV11-3 combines with J gene TRBJ2-1; the match to TRBD1 covers 9 bases. Germline CDR1 reads SGHNT; CDR2 reads YENEEA. This CDR3 region has 14 residues. The trim removed 0 bases at V and 10 bases at J, leaving 4 bases unmatched.

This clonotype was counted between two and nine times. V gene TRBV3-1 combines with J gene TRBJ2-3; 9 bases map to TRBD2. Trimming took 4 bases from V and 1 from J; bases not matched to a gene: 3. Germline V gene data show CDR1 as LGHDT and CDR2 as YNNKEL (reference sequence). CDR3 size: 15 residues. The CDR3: CASSRRGGGTDTQYF. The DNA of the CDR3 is TGTGCCAGCAGCCGGCGGGGGGGCGGCACAGATACGCAGTATTTT.

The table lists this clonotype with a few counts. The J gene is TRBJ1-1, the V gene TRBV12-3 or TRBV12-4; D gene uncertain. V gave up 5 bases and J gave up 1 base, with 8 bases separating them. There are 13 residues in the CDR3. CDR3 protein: CASSLTWNTEAFF. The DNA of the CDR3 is TGTGCCAGCAGTCTGACATGGAACACTGAAGCTTTCTTT.

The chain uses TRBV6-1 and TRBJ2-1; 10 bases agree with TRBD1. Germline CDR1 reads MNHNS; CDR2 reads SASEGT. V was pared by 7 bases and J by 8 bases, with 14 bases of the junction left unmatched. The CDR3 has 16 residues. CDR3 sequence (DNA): TGTGCCAGCACGGATACGGGACAGGGGATGCTGGATGAGCAGTTCTTC. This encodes CASTDTGQGMLDEQFF.

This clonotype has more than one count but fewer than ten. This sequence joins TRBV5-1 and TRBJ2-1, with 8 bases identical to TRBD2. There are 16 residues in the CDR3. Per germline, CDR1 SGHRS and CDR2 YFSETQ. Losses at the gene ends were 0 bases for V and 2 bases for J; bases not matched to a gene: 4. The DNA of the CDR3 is TGCGCCAGCAGCTTGGAAGCGGGGGAAACCTACAATGAGCAGTTCTTC. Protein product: CASSLEAGETYNEQFF.